This is a list of T cell receptor beta chains from one sample in a study of a mutant IDH1 vaccine in newly diagnosed glioma. Sequencing used immunoSEQ multiplex PCR; TCRdb keeps in-frame clones, though not all of them. The table has about 70,000 clones, around 88% seen once. The sample consisted of peripheral blood mononuclear cells (PBMCs), taken from a glioma patient treated with radiotherapy, temozolomide or both. The receptors shown here come from a woman between 18 and 30 years old with glioma. Some clones in this sample may be carry-over from other donors' samples. Each CDR3 is given with its conserved first and last residue. The D gene is left open where the match is weak. Clone size is given for some rows only: seen once, a few or many times, or a class if the clone is expanded.

cdr3_length: 14
j_call: TRBJ1-4
clone_size: NA
d_call: NA
v_call: TRBV5-1
cdr3_nt: TGCGCCAGCAGCCCCCTGGCGGGCTCTGAAAAACTGTTTTTT
cdr3_aa: CASSPLAGSEKLFF

cdr3_length: 12
j_call: TRBJ2-7
clone_size: NA
d_call: NA
v_call: TRBV11-1
cdr3_nt: TGTGCCAGCAGCAGGCCCCATTACGAGCAGTACTTC
cdr3_aa: CASSRPHYEQYF

cdr3_length: 15
j_call: TRBJ1-5
clone_size: NA
d_call: NA
v_call: TRBV2
cdr3_nt: TGTGCCAGCAGTACCGGGACGTTAAGCAATCAGCCCCAGCATTTT
cdr3_aa: CASSTGTLSNQPQHF

cdr3_length: 14
j_call: TRBJ1-3
clone_size: NA
d_call: NA
v_call: TRBV4-3
cdr3_nt: TGCGCCAGCAGCCAAGGTACTGCTGGAAACACCATATATTTT
cdr3_aa: CASSQGTAGNTIYF

cdr3_length: 14
j_call: TRBJ2-3
clone_size: once
d_call: NA
v_call: TRBV6-1
cdr3_nt: TGTGCCAGCACGAGGGGACCTAGCACAGATACGCAGTATTTT
cdr3_aa: CASTRGPSTDTQYF

cdr3_length: 12
j_call: TRBJ1-1
clone_size: NA
d_call: NA
v_call: TRBV10-2
cdr3_nt: TGCGCCAGCAGTGAAAGGAACACTGAAGCTTTCTTT
cdr3_aa: CASSERNTEAFF

cdr3_length: 13
j_call: TRBJ2-7
clone_size: NA
d_call: NA
v_call: TRBV5-4
cdr3_nt: TGTGCCAGCAGCGAAACAGGGTTCGACGAGCAGTACTTC
cdr3_aa: CASSETGFDEQYF

cdr3_length: 14
j_call: TRBJ2-7
clone_size: NA
d_call: NA
v_call: TRBV27
cdr3_nt: TGTGCCAGCAGCCGACAGCTCATCTCCTACGAGCAGTACTTC
cdr3_aa: CASSRQLISYEQYF

cdr3_length: 15
j_call: TRBJ2-7
clone_size: NA
d_call: TRBD2
v_call: TRBV9
cdr3_nt: TGTGCCAGCAGCGTAGGAGTCGGGGGGGCCTTTGAGCAGTACTTC
cdr3_aa: CASSVGVGGAFEQYF

cdr3_length: 16
j_call: TRBJ2-5
clone_size: NA
d_call: NA
v_call: TRBV11-3
cdr3_nt: TGTGCCAGCAGCTTAGCCCCGGACATATCATGTAGGACCCAGTACTTC
cdr3_aa: CASSLAPDISCRTQYF

cdr3_length: 16
j_call: TRBJ1-1
clone_size: NA
d_call: NA
v_call: TRBV6-5
cdr3_nt: TGTGCCAGCAGTTACTTTATCGACAGCGGAGGCACTGAAGCTTTCTTT
cdr3_aa: CASSYFIDSGGTEAFF

cdr3_length: 14
j_call: TRBJ1-1
clone_size: NA
d_call: NA
v_call: TRBV19
cdr3_nt: TGTGCCAGTAGTACACTGAGAATGAACACTGAAGCTTTCTTT
cdr3_aa: CASSTLRMNTEAFF

cdr3_length: 14
j_call: TRBJ2-7
clone_size: NA
d_call: TRBD2
v_call: TRBV6-1
cdr3_nt: TGTGCCAGCAGTGTACTAGCGTCAACCTACGAGCAGTACTTC
cdr3_aa: CASSVLASTYEQYF

cdr3_length: 18
j_call: TRBJ2-3
clone_size: NA
d_call: NA
v_call: TRBV4-3
cdr3_nt: TGCGCCAGCAGCCAAGGGGGCCGGGGTCTCGGGGGCACAGATACGCAGTATTTT
cdr3_aa: CASSQGGRGLGGTDTQYF

cdr3_length: 14
j_call: TRBJ2-7
clone_size: NA
d_call: NA
v_call: TRBV27
cdr3_nt: TGTGCCAGCAGTTTCGGGTCAGGAGGTGAAGAGCAGTACTTC
cdr3_aa: CASSFGSGGEEQYF

cdr3_length: 18
j_call: TRBJ1-6
clone_size: NA
d_call: TRBD1
v_call: TRBV2
cdr3_nt: TGTGCCAGCAGTGGCCCCCCGGGGACAGGGCCCGCCGGATCACCCCTCCACTTT
cdr3_aa: CASSGPPGTGPAGSPLHF

cdr3_length: 15
j_call: TRBJ2-1
clone_size: NA
d_call: NA
v_call: TRBV10-1
cdr3_nt: TGCGCCAGCAGTGAGTCGAGGGCCCCCGGGGCTGAGCAGTTCTTC
cdr3_aa: CASSESRAPGAEQFF

cdr3_length: 15
j_call: TRBJ1-5
clone_size: few
d_call: NA
v_call: TRBV2
cdr3_nt: TGTGCCAGCAGTGACCGGGGGCTTAGCAATCAGCCCCAGCATTTT
cdr3_aa: CASSDRGLSNQPQHF

cdr3_length: 15
j_call: TRBJ2-3
clone_size: NA
d_call: NA
v_call: TRBV7-6
cdr3_nt: TGTGCCAGCAGCCCGCTCAACGGGGGCACAGATACGCAGTATTTT
cdr3_aa: CASSPLNGGTDTQYF

cdr3_length: 16
j_call: TRBJ2-3
clone_size: NA
d_call: TRBD2
v_call: TRBV5-1
cdr3_nt: TGCGCCAGCAAGGAGATACGGGGGGGCGGCACAGATACGCAGTATTTT
cdr3_aa: CASKEIRGGGTDTQYF

cdr3_length: 15
j_call: TRBJ1-2
clone_size: NA
d_call: NA
v_call: TRBV7-2
cdr3_nt: TGTGCCAGCAGCCGCGCCCAATCAGATAACTATGGCTACACCTTC
cdr3_aa: CASSRAQSDNYGYTF

cdr3_length: 15
j_call: TRBJ2-7
clone_size: NA
d_call: NA
v_call: TRBV21-1
cdr3_nt: TGTGCCAGCGCGACTCCTACAATGATTGCCTACGAGCAGTACTTC
cdr3_aa: CASATPTMIAYEQYF

cdr3_length: 14
j_call: TRBJ1-6
clone_size: NA
d_call: NA
v_call: TRBV19
cdr3_nt: TGTGCCAGTAGTATGGGGGGTGATGGGACACCCCTCCACTTT
cdr3_aa: CASSMGGDGTPLHF

cdr3_length: 14
j_call: TRBJ2-1
clone_size: NA
d_call: NA
v_call: TRBV27
cdr3_nt: TGTGCCAGCAGTTTAGCGGGGTTCCCCAATGAGCAGTTCTTC
cdr3_aa: CASSLAGFPNEQFF

cdr3_length: 14
j_call: TRBJ2-5
clone_size: NA
d_call: TRBD2
v_call: TRBV29-1
cdr3_nt: TGCAGCGTTTTCGGGACTAGCGGGAGAGAGACCCAGTACTTC
cdr3_aa: CSVFGTSGRETQYF

cdr3_length: 14
j_call: TRBJ1-5
clone_size: NA
d_call: NA
v_call: TRBV19
cdr3_nt: TGTGCCAGTAGTATAGGTTATAGCAATCAGCCCCAGCATTTT
cdr3_aa: CASSIGYSNQPQHF

cdr3_length: 11
j_call: TRBJ1-1
clone_size: NA
d_call: NA
v_call: TRBV27
cdr3_nt: TGTGCCAGCCTGCGTGGGGACTTAGCTTTCTTT
cdr3_aa: CASLRGDLAFF

cdr3_length: 14
j_call: TRBJ2-7
clone_size: NA
d_call: NA
v_call: TRBV4-2
cdr3_nt: TGTGCCAGCAGCCAAGAAAGGGGCCCCTACGAGCAGTACTTC
cdr3_aa: CASSQERGPYEQYF

cdr3_length: 13
j_call: TRBJ1-1
clone_size: few
d_call: NA
v_call: TRBV19
cdr3_nt: TGTGCCAGTAGTCAGGGAGCGAACACTGAAGCTTTCTTT
cdr3_aa: CASSQGANTEAFF

cdr3_length: 12
j_call: TRBJ2-7
clone_size: NA
d_call: NA
v_call: TRBV7-9
cdr3_nt: TGTGCCAGCAGCGGACGCGACTACGAGCAGTACTTC
cdr3_aa: CASSGRDYEQYF

cdr3_length: 14
j_call: TRBJ1-4
clone_size: NA
d_call: TRBD1
v_call: TRBV29-1
cdr3_nt: TGCAGCGTAGGACAGGGGGCAACTAATGAAAAACTGTTTTTT
cdr3_aa: CSVGQGATNEKLFF

cdr3_length: 13
j_call: TRBJ1-1
clone_size: NA
d_call: NA
v_call: TRBV6-1
cdr3_nt: TGTGCCAGCCTAATGGCAGTAAACACTGAAGCTTTCTTT
cdr3_aa: CASLMAVNTEAFF

cdr3_length: 12
j_call: TRBJ1-4
clone_size: few
d_call: NA
v_call: TRBV7-9
cdr3_nt: TGTGCCAGCAGCCCCCTCGAGAGGAAACTGTTTTTT
cdr3_aa: CASSPLERKLFF

cdr3_length: 14
j_call: TRBJ1-6
clone_size: NA
d_call: TRBD1
v_call: TRBV5-5
cdr3_nt: TGTGCCAGCAGCTTAGGACAGGGCGGATCACCCCTCCACTTT
cdr3_aa: CASSLGQGGSPLHF

cdr3_length: 16
j_call: TRBJ2-2
clone_size: NA
d_call: TRBD1
v_call: TRBV13
cdr3_nt: TGTGCCAGCAGCTACCGGACAGGGGTTAGGACCGGGGAGCTGTTTTTT
cdr3_aa: CASSYRTGVRTGELFF

cdr3_length: 15
j_call: TRBJ2-4
clone_size: NA
d_call: NA
v_call: TRBV5-4
cdr3_nt: TGTGCCAGCAGCTTGTGGGCGCAGAGCAAAAACATTCAGTACTTC
cdr3_aa: CASSLWAQSKNIQYF

cdr3_length: 21
j_call: TRBJ2-1
clone_size: NA
d_call: TRBD2
v_call: TRBV4-1
cdr3_nt: TGCGCCAGCAGCCAAGTAAGGCCCGGGATCGGGTTGACTAGCGGGAGTAATGAGCAGTTCTTC
cdr3_aa: CASSQVRPGIGLTSGSNEQFF

cdr3_length: 14
j_call: TRBJ1-2
clone_size: once
d_call: NA
v_call: TRBV6-5
cdr3_nt: TGTGCCAGCAGTTACCGCGGACAGAACTATGGCTACACCTTC
cdr3_aa: CASSYRGQNYGYTF

cdr3_length: 15
j_call: TRBJ1-5
clone_size: NA
d_call: NA
v_call: TRBV4-3
cdr3_nt: TGCGCCAGCAGCCAAGGAAGGACAGGCAATCAGCCCCAGCATTTT
cdr3_aa: CASSQGRTGNQPQHF

cdr3_length: 15
j_call: TRBJ2-2
clone_size: NA
d_call: NA
v_call: TRBV7-9
cdr3_nt: TGTGCCAGCAGCGTAGGGGCACTTAGTGCCGGGGAGCTGTTTTTT
cdr3_aa: CASSVGALSAGELFF

cdr3_length: 16
j_call: TRBJ1-4
clone_size: NA
d_call: TRBD1
v_call: TRBV5-1
cdr3_nt: TGCGCCAGCAGCTCGGCAGGGGGGGCAACTAATGAAAAACTGTTTTTT
cdr3_aa: CASSSAGGATNEKLFF

cdr3_length: 15
j_call: TRBJ2-4
clone_size: NA
d_call: NA
v_call: TRBV6-1
cdr3_nt: TGTGCCAGCAGTGAACACTCACTAGCCAAAAACATTCAGTACTTC
cdr3_aa: CASSEHSLAKNIQYF

cdr3_length: 15
j_call: TRBJ1-5
clone_size: NA
d_call: NA
v_call: TRBV28
cdr3_nt: TGTGCCAGCAGTTTGGTGGAAAGCGGCAATCAGCCCCAGCATTTT
cdr3_aa: CASSLVESGNQPQHF

cdr3_length: 15
j_call: TRBJ1-1
clone_size: NA
d_call: NA
v_call: TRBV2
cdr3_nt: TGTGCCAGCAGTGAAGCCTTATCGGGAAGGACTGAAGCTTTCTTT
cdr3_aa: CASSEALSGRTEAFF

cdr3_length: 16
j_call: TRBJ1-5
clone_size: NA
d_call: NA
v_call: TRBV7-9
cdr3_nt: TGTGCCAGCAGCTTAGTAGTGGGGGCCCTCAATCAGCCCCAGCATTTT
cdr3_aa: CASSLVVGALNQPQHF

cdr3_length: 14
j_call: TRBJ2-2
clone_size: NA
d_call: NA
v_call: TRBV19
cdr3_nt: TGTGCCAGTAGTATTCTGCTAAACACCGGGGAGCTGTTTTTT
cdr3_aa: CASSILLNTGELFF

cdr3_length: 16
j_call: TRBJ2-4
clone_size: once
d_call: NA
v_call: TRBV7-8
cdr3_nt: TGTGCCAGCAGCTCTGTGGCAGGGGTAGCCAAAAACATTCAGTACTTC
cdr3_aa: CASSSVAGVAKNIQYF